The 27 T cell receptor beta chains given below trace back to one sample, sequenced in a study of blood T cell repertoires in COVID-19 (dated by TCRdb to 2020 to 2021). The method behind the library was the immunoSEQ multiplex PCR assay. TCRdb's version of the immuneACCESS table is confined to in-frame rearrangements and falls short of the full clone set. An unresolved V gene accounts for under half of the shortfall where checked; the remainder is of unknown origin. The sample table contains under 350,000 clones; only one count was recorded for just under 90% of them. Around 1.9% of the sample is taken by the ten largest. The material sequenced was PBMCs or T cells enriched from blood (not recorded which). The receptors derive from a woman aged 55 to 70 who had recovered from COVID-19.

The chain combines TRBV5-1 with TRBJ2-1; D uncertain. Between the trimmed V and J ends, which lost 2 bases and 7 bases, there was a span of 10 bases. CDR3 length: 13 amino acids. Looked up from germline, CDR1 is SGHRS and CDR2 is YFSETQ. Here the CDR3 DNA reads TGCGCCAGCAGCTTATTAGTTGAAAATGAGCAGTTCTTC. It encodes CASSLLVENEQFF.

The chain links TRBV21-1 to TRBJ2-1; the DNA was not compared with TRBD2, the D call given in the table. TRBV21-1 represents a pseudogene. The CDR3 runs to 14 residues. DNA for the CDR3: TGTGCCAGCATCTTCCCAGGGGCGGGAGGTGAGCAGTTCTTC. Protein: CASIFPGAGGEQFF.

Written as DNA, the CDR3 is TGTGCCAGCGCCGGGAGGAGCTCCTACAATGAGCAGTTCTTC. Protein product: CASAGRSSYNEQFF. The chain joins TRBV2 to TRBJ2-1, with TRBD2 matching 7 bases. The V gene end was trimmed by 8 bases and the J gene end by 0 bases; junction bases not matched to a gene: 4. The germline CDR1 and CDR2 sequences are SNHLY and FYNNEI. The CDR3 has 14 amino acids.

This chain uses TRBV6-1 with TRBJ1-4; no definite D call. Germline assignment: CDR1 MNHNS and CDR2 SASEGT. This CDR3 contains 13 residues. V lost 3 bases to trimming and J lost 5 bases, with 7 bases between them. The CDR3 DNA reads TGTGCCAGCAGTGACCGGGTGAATGAAAAACTGTTTTTT. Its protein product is CASSDRVNEKLFF.

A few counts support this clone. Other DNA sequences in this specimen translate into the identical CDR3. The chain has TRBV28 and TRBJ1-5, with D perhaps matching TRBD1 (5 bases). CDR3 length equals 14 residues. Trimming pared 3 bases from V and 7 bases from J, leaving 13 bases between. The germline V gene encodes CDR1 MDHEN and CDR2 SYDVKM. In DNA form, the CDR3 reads TGTGCCAGCAGTTTGCCCGACAGATTCCAGCCCCAGCATTTT. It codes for CASSLPDRFQPQHF. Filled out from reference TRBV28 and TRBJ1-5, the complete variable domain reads DVKVTQSSRYLVKRTGEKVFLECVQDMDHENMFWYRQDPGLGLRLIYFSYDVKMKEKGDIPEGYSVSREKKERFSLILESASTNQTSMYLCASSLPDRFQPQHFGDGTRLSIL.

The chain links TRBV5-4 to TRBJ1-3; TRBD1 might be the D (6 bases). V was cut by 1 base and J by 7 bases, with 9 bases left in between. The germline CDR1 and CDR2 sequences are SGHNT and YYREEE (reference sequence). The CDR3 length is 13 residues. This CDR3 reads CASSLWTANTIYF. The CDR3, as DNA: TGTGCCAGCAGCTTGTGGACAGCTAACACCATATATTTT.

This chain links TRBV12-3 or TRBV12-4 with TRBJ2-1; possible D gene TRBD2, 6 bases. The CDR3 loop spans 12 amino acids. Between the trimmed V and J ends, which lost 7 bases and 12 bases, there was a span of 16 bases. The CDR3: CASKSGVSVQFF. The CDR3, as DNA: TGTGCCAGCAAATCGGGGGTATCGGTGCAGTTCTTC.

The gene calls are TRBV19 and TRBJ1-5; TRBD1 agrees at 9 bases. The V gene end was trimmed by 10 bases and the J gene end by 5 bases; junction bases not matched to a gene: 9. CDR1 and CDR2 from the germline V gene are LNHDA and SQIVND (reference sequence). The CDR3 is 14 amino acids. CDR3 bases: TGTGCCACTTGGGACAGGGAGACGCATCAGCCCCAGCATTTT. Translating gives CATWDRETHQPQHF.

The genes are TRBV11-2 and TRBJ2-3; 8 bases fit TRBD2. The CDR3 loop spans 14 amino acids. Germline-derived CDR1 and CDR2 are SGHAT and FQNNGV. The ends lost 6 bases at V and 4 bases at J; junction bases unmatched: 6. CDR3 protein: CASSNAGGSDTQYF. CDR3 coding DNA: TGTGCCAGCAGTAACGCGGGGGGTTCAGATACGCAGTATTTT.

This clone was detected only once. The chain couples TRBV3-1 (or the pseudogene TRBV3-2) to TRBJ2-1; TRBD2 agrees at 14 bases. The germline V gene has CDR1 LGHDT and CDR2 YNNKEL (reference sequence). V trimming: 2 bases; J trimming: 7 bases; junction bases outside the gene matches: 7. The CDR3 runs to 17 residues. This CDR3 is CASSQFGTSGSKNEQFF. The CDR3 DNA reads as TGTGCCAGCAGCCAATTCGGGACTAGCGGGAGTAAGAATGAGCAGTTCTTC.

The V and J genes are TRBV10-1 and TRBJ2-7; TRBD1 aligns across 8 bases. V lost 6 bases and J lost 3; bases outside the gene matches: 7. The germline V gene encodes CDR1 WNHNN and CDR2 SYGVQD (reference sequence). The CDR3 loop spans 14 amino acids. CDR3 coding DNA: TGCGCCAGCAGCGGACAGGGTTCTGTCTACGAGCAGTACTTC. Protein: CASSGQGSVYEQYF.

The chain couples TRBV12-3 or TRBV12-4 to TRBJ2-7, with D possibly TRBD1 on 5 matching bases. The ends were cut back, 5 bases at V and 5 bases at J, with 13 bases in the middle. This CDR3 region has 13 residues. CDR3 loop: CASSPRVFHEQYF. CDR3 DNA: TGTGCCAGCAGTCCCAGGGTTTTCCACGAGCAGTACTTC.

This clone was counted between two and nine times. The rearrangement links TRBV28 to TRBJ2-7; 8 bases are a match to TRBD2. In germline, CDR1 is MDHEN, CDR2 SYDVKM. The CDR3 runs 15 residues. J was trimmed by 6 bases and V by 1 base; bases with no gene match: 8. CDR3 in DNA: TGTGCCAGCAGTTTATATGGAGCGGGAGAGGTCGAGCAGTACTTC. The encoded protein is CASSLYGAGEVEQYF.

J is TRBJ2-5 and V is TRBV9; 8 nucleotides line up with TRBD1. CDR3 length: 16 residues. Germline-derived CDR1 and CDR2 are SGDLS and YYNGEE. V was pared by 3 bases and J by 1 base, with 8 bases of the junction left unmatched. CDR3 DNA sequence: TGTGCCAGCAGCGCTCCTACAGGGGGGATCCAAGAGACCCAGTACTTC. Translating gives CASSAPTGGIQETQYF.

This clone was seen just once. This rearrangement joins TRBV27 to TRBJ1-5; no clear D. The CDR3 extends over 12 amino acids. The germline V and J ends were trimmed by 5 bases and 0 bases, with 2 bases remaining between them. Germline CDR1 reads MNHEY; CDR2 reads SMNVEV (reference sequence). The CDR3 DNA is TGTGCCAGCAGTCGTAGCAATCAGCCCCAGCATTTT. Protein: CASSRSNQPQHF.

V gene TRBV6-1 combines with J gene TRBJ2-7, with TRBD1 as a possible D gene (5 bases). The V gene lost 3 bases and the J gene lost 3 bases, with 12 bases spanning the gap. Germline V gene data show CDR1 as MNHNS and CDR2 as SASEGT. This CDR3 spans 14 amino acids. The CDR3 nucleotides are TGTGCCAGCAGTGATGTGGAAGGGGTCTACGAGCAGTACTTC. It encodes CASSDVEGVYEQYF.

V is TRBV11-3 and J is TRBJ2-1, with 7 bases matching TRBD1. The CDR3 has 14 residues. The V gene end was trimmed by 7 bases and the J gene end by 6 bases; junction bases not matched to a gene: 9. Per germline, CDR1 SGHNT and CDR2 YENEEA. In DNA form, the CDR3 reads TGTGCCAGCACTCCGGGACAGAGCTCCAATGAGCAGTTCTTC. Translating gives CASTPGQSSNEQFF.

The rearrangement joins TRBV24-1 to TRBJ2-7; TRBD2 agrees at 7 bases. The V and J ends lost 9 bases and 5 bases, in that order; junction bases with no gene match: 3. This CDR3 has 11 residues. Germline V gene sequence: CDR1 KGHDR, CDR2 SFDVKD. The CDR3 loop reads CATEREDEQYF. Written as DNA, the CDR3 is TGTGCCACCGAACGGGAGGACGAGCAGTACTTC.

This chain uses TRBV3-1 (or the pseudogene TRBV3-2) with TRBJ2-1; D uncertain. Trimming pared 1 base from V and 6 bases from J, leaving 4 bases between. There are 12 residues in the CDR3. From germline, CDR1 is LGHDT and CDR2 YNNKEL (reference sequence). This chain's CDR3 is CASSQAPNEQFF. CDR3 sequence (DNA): TGTGCCAGCAGCCAAGCTCCCAATGAGCAGTTCTTC.

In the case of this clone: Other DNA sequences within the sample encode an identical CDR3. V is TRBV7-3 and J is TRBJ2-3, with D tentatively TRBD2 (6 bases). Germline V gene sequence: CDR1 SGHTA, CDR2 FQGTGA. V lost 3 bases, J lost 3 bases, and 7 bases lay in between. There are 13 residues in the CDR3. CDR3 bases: TGTGCCAGCAGCTTGAGCGGGACAGATACGCAGTATTTT. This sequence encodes CASSLSGTDTQYF. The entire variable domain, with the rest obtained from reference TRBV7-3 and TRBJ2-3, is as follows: GAGVSQTPSNKVTEKGKYVELRCDPISGHTALYWYRQSLGQGPEFLIYFQGTGAADDSGLPNDRFFAVRPEGSVSTLKIQRTERGDSAVYLCASSLSGTDTQYFGPGTRLTVL.

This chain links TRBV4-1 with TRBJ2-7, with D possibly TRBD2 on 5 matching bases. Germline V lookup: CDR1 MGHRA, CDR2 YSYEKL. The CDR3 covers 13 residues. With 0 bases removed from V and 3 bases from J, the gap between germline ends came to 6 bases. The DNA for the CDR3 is TGCGCCAGCAGCCAAGATCGGGACTACGAGCAGTACTTC. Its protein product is CASSQDRDYEQYF.

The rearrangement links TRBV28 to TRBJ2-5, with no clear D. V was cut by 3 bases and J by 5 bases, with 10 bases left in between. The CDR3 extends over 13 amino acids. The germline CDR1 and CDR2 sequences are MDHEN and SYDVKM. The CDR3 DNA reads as TGTGCCAGCAGTTTCTCCTCCCCCGAGACCCAGTACTTC. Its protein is CASSFSSPETQYF.

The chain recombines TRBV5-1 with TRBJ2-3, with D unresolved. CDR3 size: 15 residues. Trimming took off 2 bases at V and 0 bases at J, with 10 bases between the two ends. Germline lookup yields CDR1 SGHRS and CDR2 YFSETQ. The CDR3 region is CASSFSFTSTDTQYF. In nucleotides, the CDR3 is TGCGCCAGCAGCTTTAGTTTTACTAGCACAGATACGCAGTATTTT.

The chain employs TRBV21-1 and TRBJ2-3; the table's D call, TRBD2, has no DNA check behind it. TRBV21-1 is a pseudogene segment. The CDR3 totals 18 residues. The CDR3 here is CASSNRDLPGTSTDTQYF. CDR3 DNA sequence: TGTGCCAGCAGCAACCGGGACTTACCAGGTACTAGCACAGATACGCAGTATTTT.

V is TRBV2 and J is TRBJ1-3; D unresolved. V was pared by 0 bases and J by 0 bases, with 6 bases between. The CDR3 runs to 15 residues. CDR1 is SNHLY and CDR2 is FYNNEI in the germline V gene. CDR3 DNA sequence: TGTGCCAGCAGTGAAGCGTCGTACTCTGGAAACACCATATATTTT. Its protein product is CASSEASYSGNTIYF. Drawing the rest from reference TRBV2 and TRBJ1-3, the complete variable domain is EPEVTQTPSHQVTQMGQEVILRCVPISNHLYFYWYRQILGQKVEFLVSFYNNEISEKSEIFDDQFSVERPDGSNFTLKIRSTKLEDSAMYFCASSEASYSGNTIYFGEGSWLTVV.

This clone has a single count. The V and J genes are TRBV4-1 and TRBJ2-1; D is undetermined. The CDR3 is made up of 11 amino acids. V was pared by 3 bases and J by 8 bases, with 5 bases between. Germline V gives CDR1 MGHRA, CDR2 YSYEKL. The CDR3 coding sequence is TGCGCCAGCAGCCAGGGCTATGAGCAGTTCTTC. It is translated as CASSQGYEQFF.

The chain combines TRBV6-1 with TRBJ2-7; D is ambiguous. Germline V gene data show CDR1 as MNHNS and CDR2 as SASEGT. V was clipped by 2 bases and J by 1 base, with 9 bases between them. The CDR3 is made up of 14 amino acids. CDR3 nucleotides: TGTGCCAGCAGTGAAAGTCTACCTTCCTACGAGCAGTACTTC. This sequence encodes CASSESLPSYEQYF.